This TCR beta chain was sequenced in a study of T cell responses to AZD1222 COVID-19 vaccine. Study-wide results and limits: Most donors were white British and more were female, and clonal diversity was possibly underestimated. Repertoires were collected only later (after the peak T cell response had occurred). Vaccination with two AZD1222 doses was followed by a rise in Spike-specific TCR breadth and depth.

The CDR3 has 12 residues. Trimming took 5 bases from V and 11 from J; bases not matched to a gene: 6. The germline V gene has CDR1 MNHNS and CDR2 SASEGT. Points on this clone: The antigen remains unidentified.

Only in-frame clones appear in the TCRdb table, and some are missing; sequencing was by immunoSEQ multiplex PCR. The table includes 95,000 to 100,000 clones, around 87% detected once. The sequence came from an adult who received the AZD1222 COVID-19 vaccine. The genes are TRBV6-1 and TRBJ1-1; TRBD1 matches 9 bases. The sequencing used peripheral blood, collected 28 days after the second AZD1222 dose. The CDR3 is CASSLLDRGAFF. DNA of the CDR3: TGTGCCAGCAGTCTCCTGGACAGGGGCGCTTTCTTT.